The T cell receptor beta chain under discussion was sequenced for a study of blood T cell repertoires in COVID-19. At the level of the study: PBMCs, B-cell-depleted T cells, or T cells provided the cDNA or gDNA that made up the material.

The V segment lost 0 bases and the J segment 4 bases; nucleotides outside the gene matches: 5. Germline assignment: CDR1 LGHNA and CDR2 YNFKEQ. The CDR3 sequence is 16 residues long. The study recruited people aged 18 to 89 years across around 23 US areas. Cohort placement rested on clinical history that participants reported themselves. Original processing notes: Estimates of nucleated cell counts were drawn from the amplification of reference gene primers. Assay: immunoSEQ multiplex PCR; the TCRdb copy retains only in-frame clones and omits some. That table supplies the V and J calls and clone size; D and trimming were determined from the DNA. The data show around 380,000 clones, with approximately 87% seen just once and 1% to 1.5% held by the top ten.

The sample taken for sequencing was PBMCs or T cells enriched from blood (not recorded which). The receptor's source is a man in his thirties or forties who had recovered from COVID-19. This chain links TRBV4-2 with TRBJ1-4; 7 positions match TRBD1. The CDR3 here is CASSQDYAGGNEKLFF. CDR3 bases: TGTGCCAGCAGCCAAGATTACGCAGGGGGTAATGAAAAACTGTTTTTT.